The 27 T cell receptor beta chains below all came from one sample that was sequenced in a study of blood T cell repertoires in COVID-19. Profiling relied on immunoSEQ multiplex PCR, and the TCRdb table lists in-frame clones only, not all of them. This table holds more than 9,500 clones, about two thirds found once. Sample: peripheral blood. All receptors come from a man in his sixties with COVID-19, enrolled during active disease.

V is TRBV21-1 and J is TRBJ2-1; the table's D call, TRBD2, has no DNA check behind it. TRBV21-1 has pseudogene status. The length of the CDR3 is 19 residues. CDR3: CASSKARRLAGLPYNEQFF. The CDR3, as DNA: TGTGCCAGCAGCAAAGCGCGAAGACTAGCGGGCCTCCCCTACAATGAGCAGTTCTTC.

The rearrangement links TRBV30 to TRBJ2-7, with 8 bases identical to TRBD1. Trimming took 3 bases from V and 5 from J; bases not matched to a gene: 9. The CDR3 has 14 amino acids. Looked up from germline, CDR1 is GTSNPN and CDR2 is SVGIG (reference sequence). This CDR3 reads CAWRGGPGGHEQYF. The CDR3 DNA sequence: TGTGCCTGGAGGGGTGGACCAGGGGGCCACGAGCAGTACTTC.

The rearrangement joins TRBV10-3 to TRBJ2-7; tentative D call: TRBD2 (5 bases). CDR3 size: 14 residues. The V end lost 0 bases, the J end lost 2 bases, and 8 bases lay between the germline ends. CDR1 and CDR2 (germline): ENHRY, SYGVKD. The CDR3 spells CAISESGSTYEQYV. The CDR3 coding sequence is TGTGCCATCAGTGAGTCTGGGAGTACCTACGAGCAGTACGTC.

The chain has TRBV15 and TRBJ1-1, with 8 bases matching TRBD1. Germline values: CDR1 LNHNV, CDR2 YYDKDF (reference sequence). V dropped 5 bases and J dropped 3; count of bases not matched to a gene: 14. The CDR3 spans 17 residues. CDR3 nucleotide sequence: TGTGCCACCAGCGGCTACAGGGGGGATATGGGACACACTGAAGCTTTCTTT. This translates into CATSGYRGDMGHTEAFF.

This clone was observed a handful of times. CDR3 coding DNA: TGTGCCAGCGGGGGGTCGGGCAATCAGCCCCAGCATTTT. Translation gives CASGGSGNQPQHF. The chain combines TRBV7-9 with TRBJ1-5, with a weak D call TRBD1 (5 bases). The V gene lost 8 bases and the J gene lost 2 bases, with 10 bases spanning the gap. Germline CDR1 SEHNR, CDR2 FQNEAQ (reference sequence). This CDR3 region has 13 residues.

This clone occurred a few times. The rearrangement joins TRBV18 to TRBJ2-7, with 11 bases identical to TRBD1. CDR3 length: 14 amino acids. V trimming: 3 bases; J trimming: 5 bases; junction bases outside the gene matches: 3. Germline V CDR1 and CDR2: KGHSH, LQKENI. As DNA, the CDR3 is TGTGCCAGCTCACCCTGGACAGGGGGCCACGAGCAGTACTTC. Encoded protein: CASSPWTGGHEQYF.

This chain joins TRBV6-6 and TRBJ1-6; D is perhaps TRBD1 (6 bases). Germline values: CDR1 MNHNY, CDR2 SVGAGI (reference sequence). The ends were cut back, 5 bases at V and 4 bases at J, with 24 bases in the middle. The CDR3 extends over 19 amino acids. In nucleotides, the CDR3 is TGTGCCAGCAGTCACCACGGACCGAACAGGGCCCCTTATAATTCACCCCTCCACTTT. Residues: CASSHHGPNRAPYNSPLHF.

This clone appeared a single time. V gene TRBV7-3 combines with J gene TRBJ2-4; TRBD1 might be the D (5 bases). The germline gives CDR1 SGHTA, CDR2 FQGTGA. This CDR3 region has 17 residues. Trimming stripped 0 bases from V and 1 base from J, with 13 bases between. This CDR3 is CASSLTGQGWAKNIQYF. Written as DNA, the CDR3 is TGTGCCAGCAGCTTAACGGGCCAGGGTTGGGCCAAAAACATTCAGTACTTC.

The rearrangement links TRBV11-2 to TRBJ1-6; possible D gene TRBD1, 6 bases. V was trimmed by 4 bases and J by 7 bases, leaving 20 bases between them. The CDR3 extends over 17 amino acids. CDR1 is SGHAT and CDR2 is FQNNGV in the germline V gene. CDR3 nucleotide sequence: TGTGCCAGCAGCTCCACGACAGGCAATACTCGGAATTCACCCCTCCACTTT. It translates to CASSSTTGNTRNSPLHF. Filled out from reference TRBV11-2 and TRBJ1-6, the complete variable domain reads EAGVAQSPRYKIIEKRQSVAFWCNPISGHATLYWYQQILGQGPKLLIQFQNNGVVDDSQLPKDRFSAERLKGVDSTLKIQPAKLEDSAVYLCASSSTTGNTRNSPLHFGNGTRLTVT.

V usage is TRBV7-8 and J usage is TRBJ2-7, with 8 bases matching TRBD2. V trimming: 7 bases; J trimming: 0 bases; junction bases outside the gene matches: 11. The CDR3 has 16 amino acids. The germline CDR1 and CDR2 sequences are SGHVS and FQNEAQ. CDR3 DNA: TGTGCCAGCACCCTCGGCCTAGCGGGCCGCTCCTACGAGCAGTACGTC. It yields the protein CASTLGLAGRSYEQYV.

This clone was observed a handful of times. J is TRBJ1-1 and V is TRBV15; TRBD1 is a possible D gene (5 bases). The CDR3 is 16 residues long. V dropped 6 bases and J dropped 8 bases, with 25 bases sitting between them. Germline CDR1 LNHNV, CDR2 YYDKDF (reference sequence). Here the CDR3 reads CATSHLDFPGLYEAFF. The CDR3 DNA is TGTGCCACCAGTCACTTGGATTTCCCGGGACTATACGAAGCTTTCTTT.

The rearrangement links TRBV2 to TRBJ1-2; possible D gene TRBD1, 6 bases. The CDR3 is 15 residues long. Germline values: CDR1 SNHLY, CDR2 FYNNEI. V lost 8 bases and J 2 bases, leaving 18 bases between the germline ends. The chain's CDR3 is CASGLPGHINYGYTF. CDR3 nucleotide sequence: TGTGCCAGCGGACTCCCGGGACACATAAACTATGGCTACACCTTC.

V and J are TRBV18 and TRBJ1-6; TRBD1 agrees at 10 bases. The V gene's germline CDR1 is KGHSH and CDR2 LQKENI. The CDR3 consists of 14 residues. The junction had 6 bases not matched to a gene; V was cut back by 2 bases and J by 14 bases. CDR3 residues: CASSPGQGVKALHF. In DNA, the CDR3 is TGTGCCAGCTCACCAGGACAGGGGGTTAAGGCCCTCCACTTT.

The sample holds one count of this clone. The CDR3 coding sequence is TGTGCCAGCTCAGGACAGGGCGGGGATCAGCCCCAGCATTTT. This translates into CASSGQGGDQPQHF. The V and J genes are TRBV18 and TRBJ1-5; 8 bases are shared with TRBD1. The CDR3 loop spans 14 amino acids. The ends lost 5 bases at V and 5 bases at J; junction bases unmatched: 5. Looked up from germline, CDR1 is KGHSH and CDR2 is LQKENI.

The rearrangement joins TRBV5-6 to TRBJ2-1; TRBD2 aligns across 14 bases. CDR1 and CDR2 from the germline V gene are SGHDT and YYEEEE. V lost 4 bases and J lost 5; bases outside the gene matches: 8. The CDR3 has 17 amino acids. The CDR3: CASSAGLAGGPNNEQFF. DNA for the CDR3: TGTGCCAGCAGCGCCGGACTAGCGGGGGGCCCGAACAATGAGCAGTTCTTC.

The chain couples TRBV24-1 to TRBJ2-3; D not certain. V dropped 1 base and J dropped 1 base, with 11 bases sitting between them. The CDR3 contains 16 residues. CDR1 and CDR2 from the germline V gene are KGHDR and SFDVKD. The CDR3 is CATSDFASGGTDTQYF. The CDR3 nucleotides read TGTGCCACCAGTGATTTCGCCTCGGGTGGCACAGATACGCAGTATTTT.

The rearrangement links TRBV2 to TRBJ1-5, with D perhaps TRBD1 (6 bases). V was pared by 5 bases and J by 2 bases, with 22 bases between. There are 18 residues in the CDR3. Germline V lookup: CDR1 SNHLY, CDR2 FYNNEI. This CDR3 reads CASSIDRDTTRGNQPQHF. DNA for the CDR3: TGTGCCAGCAGTATCGACCGGGACACTACAAGAGGCAATCAGCCCCAGCATTTT.

This clone was seen a few times. V gene TRBV7-2 combines with J gene TRBJ2-2, with 7 bases lining up with TRBD2. CDR1 and CDR2 from the germline V gene are SGHTA and FQGNSA. The CDR3 has 19 amino acids. Unmatched junction bases numbered 17, after V lost 2 bases and J lost 5 bases. CDR3: CASSLLQRPSGLKTGELFF. CDR3 nucleotides: TGTGCCAGCAGCTTACTCCAACGTCCTAGCGGTCTGAAGACCGGGGAGCTGTTTTTT.

The chain combines TRBV27 with TRBJ2-7, with D unresolved. V was clipped by 1 base and J by 2 bases, with 12 bases between them. The CDR3 runs to 15 residues. Germline-derived CDR1 and CDR2 are MNHEY and SMNVEV (reference sequence). CDR3 region: CASSLWASGPYEQYF. The CDR3, as DNA: TGTGCCAGCAGTTTATGGGCCAGTGGCCCCTACGAGCAGTACTTC.

This chain uses TRBV7-2 with TRBJ2-7, with a possible D match to TRBD1 (5 bases). Germline CDR1 and CDR2: SGHTA and FQGNSA. The length of the CDR3 is 15 residues. V shed 3 bases and J shed 4 bases, with 16 bases lying between them. The CDR3 here is CASSFGRAGDYEQYF. The CDR3 DNA reads TGTGCCAGCAGCTTCGGCAGGGCTGGTGATTACGAGCAGTACTTC. The full variable domain, in which reference TRBV7-2 and TRBJ2-7 provide the parts outside the CDR3, is GAGVSQSPSNKVTEKGKDVELRCDPISGHTALYWYRQSLGQGLEFLIYFQGNSAPDKSGLPSDRFSAERTGGSVSTLTIQRTQQEDSAVYLCASSFGRAGDYEQYFGPGTRLTVT.

The chain couples TRBV28 to TRBJ2-3; no definite D call. Germline CDR1 MDHEN, CDR2 SYDVKM. Trimming took off 3 bases at V and 2 bases at J, with 12 bases between the two ends. The length of the CDR3 is 15 residues. For the CDR3, the DNA is TGTGCCAGCAGTTTTGGTCAGTCAATCACAGATACGCAGTATTTT. Its translation is CASSFGQSITDTQYF.

The chain's CDR3 is CAISELVPANTGELFF. As DNA, the CDR3 is TGTGCCATCAGTGAGTTAGTACCCGCGAACACCGGGGAGCTGTTTTTT. The chain couples TRBV10-3 to TRBJ2-2; D is ambiguous. Germline CDR1 and CDR2: ENHRY and SYGVKD. Trimming stripped 1 base from V and 0 bases from J, with 9 bases between. This CDR3 has 16 amino acids.

The sample holds a few counts of this clone. This chain links TRBV5-1 with TRBJ2-7, with 7 bases aligning to TRBD1. CDR1 and CDR2 from the germline V gene are SGHRS and YFSETQ. The CDR3 is 14 residues long. The V segment lost 1 base and the J segment 3 bases; nucleotides outside the gene matches: 4. The CDR3 DNA follows: TGCGCCAGCAGCTTGATGACAGGGCTCTACGAGCAGTACTTC. The encoded protein is CASSLMTGLYEQYF.

The CDR3 sequence: CASSYGREDSLYGYTF. CDR3 bases: TGTGCCAGCAGTTACGGACGAGAGGACAGTCTCTATGGCTACACCTTC. The chain uses TRBV6-5 and TRBJ1-2; tentatively, D is TRBD1 (6 bases). V dropped 2 bases and J dropped 4 bases, with 17 bases sitting between them. The CDR3 spans 16 residues. From germline, CDR1 is MNHEY and CDR2 SVGAGI.

This chain uses TRBV4-1 with TRBJ2-7; 8 positions match TRBD1. This CDR3 comprises 13 residues. With V trimmed by 4 bases and J by 6 bases, 5 bases remained unmatched. The germline V gene encodes CDR1 MGHRA and CDR2 YSYEKL. CDR3 region: CASSRVTGGEQYV. The CDR3, as DNA: TGCGCCAGCAGCCGAGTTACAGGGGGCGAGCAGTACGTC.

This clone turned up a few times. J is TRBJ2-3 and V is TRBV30; 8 bases are a match to TRBD2. After removal of 4 bases from V and 9 bases from J, the junction contained 9 bases not matched to a gene. Germline V gene sequence: CDR1 GTSNPN, CDR2 SVGIG (reference sequence). The length of the CDR3 is 13 residues. CDR3 nucleotides: TGTGCCTGGACATCCAGGACGGGAGGGACGCAGTATTTT. As protein: CAWTSRTGGTQYF.

V gene TRBV3-1 (or the pseudogene TRBV3-2) combines with J gene TRBJ1-6; D unclear. The CDR3 totals 13 residues. CDR1 and CDR2 (germline): LGHDT, YNNKEL (reference sequence). The ends were cut back, 4 bases at V and 7 bases at J, with 8 bases in the middle. CDR3 protein: CASSLRGNSPLHF. CDR3 coding DNA: TGTGCCAGCAGCCTGCGAGGAAATTCACCCCTCCACTTT.